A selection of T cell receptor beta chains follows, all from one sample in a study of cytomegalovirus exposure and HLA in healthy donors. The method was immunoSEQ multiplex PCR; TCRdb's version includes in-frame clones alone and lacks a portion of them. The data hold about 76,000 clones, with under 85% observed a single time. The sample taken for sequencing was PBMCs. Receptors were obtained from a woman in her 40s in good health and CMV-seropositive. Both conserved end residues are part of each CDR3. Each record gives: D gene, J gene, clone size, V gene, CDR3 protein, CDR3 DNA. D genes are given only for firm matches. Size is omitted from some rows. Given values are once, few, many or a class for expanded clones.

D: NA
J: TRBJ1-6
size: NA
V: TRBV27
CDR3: CASREANSPLHF
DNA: TGTGCCAGCAGGGAAGCGAATTCACCCCTCCACTTT

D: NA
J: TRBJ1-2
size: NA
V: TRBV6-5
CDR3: CASSYSSSNYGYTF
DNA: TGTGCCAGCAGTTACTCGAGTTCCAACTATGGCTACACCTTC

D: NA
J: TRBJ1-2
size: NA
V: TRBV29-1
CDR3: CSVEDHRQASYGYTF
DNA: TGCAGCGTTGAAGATCATCGACAGGCTTCCTATGGCTACACCTTC

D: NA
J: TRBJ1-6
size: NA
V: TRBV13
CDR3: CASSLRPSSYNSPLHF
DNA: TGTGCCAGCAGCTTGAGGCCGAGCTCCTATAATTCACCCCTCCACTTT

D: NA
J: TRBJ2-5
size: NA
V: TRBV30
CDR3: CAYTTGVGETQYF
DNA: TGTGCCTACACCACGGGGGTCGGAGAGACCCAGTACTTC

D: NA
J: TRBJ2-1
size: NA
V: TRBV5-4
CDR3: CASTLEGGAYNEQFF
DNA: TGTGCCAGCACCCTTGAGGGGGGGGCCTACAATGAGCAGTTCTTC

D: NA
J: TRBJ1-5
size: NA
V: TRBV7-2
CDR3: CASSPVADSNQPQHF
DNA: TGTGCCAGCAGCCCTGTCGCGGATAGCAATCAGCCCCAGCATTTT

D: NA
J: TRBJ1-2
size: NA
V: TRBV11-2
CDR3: CASSSDPGGAYYGYTF
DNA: TGTGCCAGCAGCTCGGATCCGGGGGGGGCGTACTATGGCTACACCTTC

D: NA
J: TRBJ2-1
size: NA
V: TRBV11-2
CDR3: CATGGAGQISNEQFF
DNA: TGTGCCACCGGGGGTGCGGGACAGATCTCGAATGAGCAGTTCTTC

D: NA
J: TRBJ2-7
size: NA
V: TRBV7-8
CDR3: CASSRGGQGDAEQYF
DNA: TGTGCCAGCAGCCGAGGGGGTCAGGGAGACGCCGAGCAGTACTTC

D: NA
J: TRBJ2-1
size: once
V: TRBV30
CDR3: CAWSVELRSEQFF
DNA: TGTGCCTGGAGTGTTGAACTAAGGTCGGAGCAGTTCTTC

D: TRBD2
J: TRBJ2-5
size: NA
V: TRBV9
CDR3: CASSVGLAGGQGETQYF
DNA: TGTGCCAGCAGCGTAGGGCTAGCGGGGGGGCAAGGTGAGACCCAGTACTTC

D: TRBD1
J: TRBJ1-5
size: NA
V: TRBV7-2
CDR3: CASSPVGTGYQPQHF
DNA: TGTGCCAGCAGCCCAGTCGGGACAGGGTATCAGCCCCAGCATTTT

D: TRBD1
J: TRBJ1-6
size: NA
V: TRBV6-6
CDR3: CASSYSRTGGNSPLHF
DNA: TGTGCCAGCAGTTACTCGAGGACAGGGGGTAATTCACCCCTCCACTTT

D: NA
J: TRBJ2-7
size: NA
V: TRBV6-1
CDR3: CASSEGQGISVREQYF
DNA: TGTGCCAGCAGTGAAGGGCAGGGGATTTCTGTTAGAGAGCAGTACTTC

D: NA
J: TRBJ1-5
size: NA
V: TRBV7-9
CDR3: CASREGMGQPQHF
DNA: TGTGCCAGCAGGGAGGGGATGGGTCAGCCCCAGCATTTT

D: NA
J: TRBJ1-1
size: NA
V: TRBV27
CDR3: CASSLRGLKTEAFF
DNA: TGTGCCAGCAGTTTAAGGGGTTTGAAAACTGAAGCTTTCTTT

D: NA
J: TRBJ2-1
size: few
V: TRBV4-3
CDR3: CASSLDRHNEQFF
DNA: TGCGCCAGCAGCCTCGACAGGCACAATGAGCAGTTCTTC

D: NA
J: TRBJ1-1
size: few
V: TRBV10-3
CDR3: CAISRGGHMNTEAFF
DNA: TGTGCCATCAGCCGCGGAGGTCACATGAACACTGAAGCTTTCTTT

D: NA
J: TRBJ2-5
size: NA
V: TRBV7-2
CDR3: CASSEDSSWETQYF
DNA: TGTGCCAGCAGCGAAGACAGCTCCTGGGAGACCCAGTACTTC

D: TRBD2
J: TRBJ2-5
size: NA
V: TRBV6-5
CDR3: CASRDSGGAMETQYF
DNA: TGTGCCAGCAGGGATAGCGGGGGGGCGATGGAGACCCAGTACTTC

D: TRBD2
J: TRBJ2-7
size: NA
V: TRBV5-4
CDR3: CASSIGLAGAYEQYF
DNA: TGTGCCAGCAGCATAGGACTAGCGGGAGCCTACGAGCAGTACTTC

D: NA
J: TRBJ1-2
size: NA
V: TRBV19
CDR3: CASSAERRVPNYGYTF
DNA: TGTGCCAGTAGTGCCGAACGCAGGGTTCCTAACTATGGCTACACCTTC

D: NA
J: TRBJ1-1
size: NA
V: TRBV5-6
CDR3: CASSLVGAGTEAFF
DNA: TGTGCCAGCAGCTTGGTGGGGGCAGGGACTGAAGCTTTCTTT

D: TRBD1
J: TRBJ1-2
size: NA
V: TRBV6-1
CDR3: CASSGRQGAEYGYTF
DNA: TGTGCCAGCAGTGGTAGACAGGGGGCAGAGTATGGCTACACCTTC

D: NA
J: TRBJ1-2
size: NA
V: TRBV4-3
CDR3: CASSQDLQTHGYTF
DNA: TGCGCCAGCAGCCAAGATTTGCAGACTCATGGCTACACCTTC

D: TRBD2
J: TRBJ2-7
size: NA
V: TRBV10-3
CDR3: CAISGTSGGAYEQYF
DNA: TGTGCCATCAGTGGGACTAGCGGGGGTGCTTACGAGCAGTACTTC

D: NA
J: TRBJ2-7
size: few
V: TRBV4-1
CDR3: CASSQVQGPYEQYF
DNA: TGCGCCAGCAGCCAAGTCCAGGGGCCTTACGAGCAGTACTTC

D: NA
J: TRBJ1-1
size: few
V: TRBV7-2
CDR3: CASSRVTGFTEAFF
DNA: TGTGCCAGCAGCCGTGTTACGGGTTTCACTGAAGCTTTCTTT

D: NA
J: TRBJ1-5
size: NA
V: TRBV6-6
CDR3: CASSPYSNQPQHF
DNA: TGTGCCAGCAGTCCTTATAGCAATCAGCCCCAGCATTTT

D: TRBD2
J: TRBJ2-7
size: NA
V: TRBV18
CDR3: CASSPGGGEEQYF
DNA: TGTGCCAGCTCACCGGGGGGGGGTGAAGAGCAGTACTTC

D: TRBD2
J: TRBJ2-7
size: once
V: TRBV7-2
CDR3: CASSRGLMTYEQYF
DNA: TGTGCCAGCAGCCGGGGACTAATGACCTACGAGCAGTACTTC

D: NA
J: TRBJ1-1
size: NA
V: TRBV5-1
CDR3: CASSFYGGNTEAFF
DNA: TGCGCCAGCAGCTTCTACGGAGGGAACACTGAAGCTTTCTTT

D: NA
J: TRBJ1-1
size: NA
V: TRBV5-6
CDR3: CASSWDMNTEAFF
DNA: TGTGCCAGCAGCTGGGACATGAACACTGAAGCTTTCTTT

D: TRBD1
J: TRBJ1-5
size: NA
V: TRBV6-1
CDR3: CASSERRTGVQPQHF
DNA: TGTGCCAGCAGTGAAAGGAGGACAGGGGTTCAGCCCCAGCATTTT

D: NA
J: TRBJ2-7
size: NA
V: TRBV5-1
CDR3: CASSLGQATYEQYF
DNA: TGCGCCAGCAGCTTGGGTCAGGCTACCTACGAGCAGTACTTC

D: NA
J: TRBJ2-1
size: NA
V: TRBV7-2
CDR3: CASSTGTLNEQFF
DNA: TGTGCCAGCAGCACCGGGACTCTCAATGAGCAGTTCTTC

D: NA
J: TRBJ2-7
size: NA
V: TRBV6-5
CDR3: CASSRRLVHEQYF
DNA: TGTGCCAGCAGCCGCCGGCTAGTCCATGAGCAGTACTTC

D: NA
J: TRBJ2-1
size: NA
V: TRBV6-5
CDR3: CASSYSGTYNEQFF
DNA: TGTGCCAGCAGTTACTCCGGGACTTACAATGAGCAGTTCTTC

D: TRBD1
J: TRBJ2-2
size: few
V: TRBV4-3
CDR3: CASSQGRGPGELFF
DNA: TGCGCCAGCAGCCAAGGCAGGGGGCCCGGGGAGCTGTTTTTT

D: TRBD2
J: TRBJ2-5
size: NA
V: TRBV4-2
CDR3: CASSQGSTSGGGAETQYF
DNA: TGTGCCAGCAGCCAAGGTTCAACTAGCGGGGGGGGCGCAGAGACCCAGTACTTC

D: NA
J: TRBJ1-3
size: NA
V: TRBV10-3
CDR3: CAISASRGSGNTIYF
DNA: TGTGCCATCAGTGCTTCCAGGGGCTCTGGAAACACCATATATTTT

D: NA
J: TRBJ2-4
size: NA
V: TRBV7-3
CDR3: CASSLTGLKNIQYF
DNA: TGTGCCAGCAGCTTAACGGGACTCAAAAACATTCAGTACTTC

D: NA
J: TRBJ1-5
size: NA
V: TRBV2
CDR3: CASNADSPNQPQHF
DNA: TGTGCCAGCAACGCCGACAGTCCTAATCAGCCCCAGCATTTT

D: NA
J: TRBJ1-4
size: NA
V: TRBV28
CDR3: CASSLPGTTNEKLFF
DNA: TGTGCCAGCAGTTTACCGGGAACAACTAATGAAAAACTGTTTTTT

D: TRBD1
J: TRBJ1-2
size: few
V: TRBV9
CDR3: CASSPGTGNLYGYTF
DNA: TGTGCCAGCAGCCCAGGGACAGGGAATCTTTATGGCTACACCTTC

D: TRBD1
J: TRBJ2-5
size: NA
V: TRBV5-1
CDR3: CASSLGDRGTRETQYF
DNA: TGCGCCAGCAGCTTGGGAGACAGGGGGACTCGGGAGACCCAGTACTTC

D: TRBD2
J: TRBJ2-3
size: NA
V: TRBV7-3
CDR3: CASSPLAGGNTDTQYF
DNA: TGTGCCAGCAGCCCACTAGCGGGGGGAAACACAGATACGCAGTATTTT

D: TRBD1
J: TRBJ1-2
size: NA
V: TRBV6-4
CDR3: CASSRGTGPVSYGYTF
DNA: TGTGCCAGCAGTAGGGGGACAGGCCCTGTCAGCTATGGCTACACCTTC

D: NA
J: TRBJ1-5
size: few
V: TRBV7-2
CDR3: CASSAGGSSNQPQHF
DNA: TGTGCCAGCAGCGCCGGAGGAAGTAGCAATCAGCCCCAGCATTTT

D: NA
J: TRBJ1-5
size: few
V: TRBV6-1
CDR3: CASRVTEYSNQPQHF
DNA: TGTGCCAGCAGGGTGACAGAATATAGCAATCAGCCCCAGCATTTT

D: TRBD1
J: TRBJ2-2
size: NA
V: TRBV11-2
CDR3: CASIQGPNTGELFF
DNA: TGTGCCAGCATACAGGGGCCGAACACCGGGGAGCTGTTTTTT